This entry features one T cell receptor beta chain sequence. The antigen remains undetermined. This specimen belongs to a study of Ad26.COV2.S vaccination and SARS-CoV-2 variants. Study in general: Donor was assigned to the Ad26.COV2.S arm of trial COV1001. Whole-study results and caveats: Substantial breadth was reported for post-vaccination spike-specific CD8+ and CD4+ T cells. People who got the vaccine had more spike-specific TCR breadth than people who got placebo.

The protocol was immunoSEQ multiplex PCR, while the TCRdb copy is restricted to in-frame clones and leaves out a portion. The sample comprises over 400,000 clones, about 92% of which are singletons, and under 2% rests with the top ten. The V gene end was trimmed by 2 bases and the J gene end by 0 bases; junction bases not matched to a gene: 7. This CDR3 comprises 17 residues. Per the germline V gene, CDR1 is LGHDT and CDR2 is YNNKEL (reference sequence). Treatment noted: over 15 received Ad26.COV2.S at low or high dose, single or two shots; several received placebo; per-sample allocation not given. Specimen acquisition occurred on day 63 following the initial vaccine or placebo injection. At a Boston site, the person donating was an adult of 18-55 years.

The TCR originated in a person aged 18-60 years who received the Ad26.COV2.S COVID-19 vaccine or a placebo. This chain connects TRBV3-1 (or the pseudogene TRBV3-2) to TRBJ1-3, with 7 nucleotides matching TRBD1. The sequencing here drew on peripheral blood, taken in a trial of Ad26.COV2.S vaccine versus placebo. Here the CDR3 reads CASSQSSGTASGNTIYF. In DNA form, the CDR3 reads TGTGCCAGCAGCCAATCATCGGGGACAGCCTCTGGAAACACCATATATTTT.